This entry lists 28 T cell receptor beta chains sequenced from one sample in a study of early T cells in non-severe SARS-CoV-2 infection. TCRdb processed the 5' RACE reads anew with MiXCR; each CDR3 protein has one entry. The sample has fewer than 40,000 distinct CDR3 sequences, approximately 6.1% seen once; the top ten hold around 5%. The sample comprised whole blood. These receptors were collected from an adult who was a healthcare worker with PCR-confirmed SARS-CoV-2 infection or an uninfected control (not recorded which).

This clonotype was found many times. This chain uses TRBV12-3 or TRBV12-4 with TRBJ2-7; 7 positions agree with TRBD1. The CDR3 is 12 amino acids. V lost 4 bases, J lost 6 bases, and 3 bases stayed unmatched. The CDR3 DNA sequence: TGTGCCAGCAGTTCGACAGGGTCCGAGCAGTACTTC. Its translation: CASSSTGSEQYF.

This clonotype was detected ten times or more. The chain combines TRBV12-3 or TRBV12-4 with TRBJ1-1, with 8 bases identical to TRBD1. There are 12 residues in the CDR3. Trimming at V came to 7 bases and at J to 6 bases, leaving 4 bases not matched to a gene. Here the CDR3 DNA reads TGTGCCAGCACCAGGACAGGGCCTGAAGCTTTCTTT. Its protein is CASTRTGPEAFF.

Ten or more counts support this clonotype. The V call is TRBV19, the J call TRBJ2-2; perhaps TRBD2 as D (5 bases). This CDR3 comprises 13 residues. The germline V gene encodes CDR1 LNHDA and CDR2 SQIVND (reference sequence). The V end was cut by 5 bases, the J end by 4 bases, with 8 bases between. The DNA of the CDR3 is TGTGCCAGTAGTGAGGCGGGCACCGGGGAGCTGTTTTTT. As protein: CASSEAGTGELFF.

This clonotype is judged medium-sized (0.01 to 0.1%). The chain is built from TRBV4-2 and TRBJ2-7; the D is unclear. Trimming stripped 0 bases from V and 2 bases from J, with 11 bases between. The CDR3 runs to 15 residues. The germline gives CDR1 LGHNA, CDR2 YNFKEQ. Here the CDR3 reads CASSQDLGWTYEQYF. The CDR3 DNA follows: TGTGCCAGCAGCCAAGATCTTGGTTGGACCTACGAGCAGTACTTC.

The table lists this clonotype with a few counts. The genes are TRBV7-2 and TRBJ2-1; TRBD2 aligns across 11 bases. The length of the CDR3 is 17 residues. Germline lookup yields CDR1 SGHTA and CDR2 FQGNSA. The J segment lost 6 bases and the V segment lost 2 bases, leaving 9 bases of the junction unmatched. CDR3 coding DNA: TGTGCCAGCAGCTTAAGGGCCGGGACTAGCGGATCCAATGAGCAGTTCTTC. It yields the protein CASSLRAGTSGSNEQFF.

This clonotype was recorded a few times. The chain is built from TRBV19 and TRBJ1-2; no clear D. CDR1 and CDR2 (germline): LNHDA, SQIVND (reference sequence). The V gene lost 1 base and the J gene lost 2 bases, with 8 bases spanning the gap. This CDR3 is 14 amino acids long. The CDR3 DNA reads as TGTGCCAGTAGTATAGGGGTGGAGAACTATGGCTACACCTTC. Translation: CASSIGVENYGYTF.

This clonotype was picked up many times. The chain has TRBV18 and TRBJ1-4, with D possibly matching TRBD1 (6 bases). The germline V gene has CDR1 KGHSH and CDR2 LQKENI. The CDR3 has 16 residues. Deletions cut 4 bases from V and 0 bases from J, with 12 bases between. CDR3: CASSRDRLPTNEKLFF. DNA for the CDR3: TGTGCCAGCTCACGTGACAGGCTACCAACTAATGAAAAACTGTTTTTT. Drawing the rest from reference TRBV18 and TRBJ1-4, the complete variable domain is NAGVMQNPRHLVRRRGQEARLRCSPMKGHSHVYWYRQLPEEGLKFMVYLQKENIIDESGMPKERFSAEFPKEGPSILRIQQVVRGDSAAYFCASSRDRLPTNEKLFFGSGTQLSVL.

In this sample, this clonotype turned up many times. CDR3 protein: CASSLQLAGEITDTQYF. The CDR3 nucleotides are TGTGCCAGCAGCTTGCAACTAGCGGGAGAGATCACAGATACGCAGTATTTT. This chain connects TRBV5-4 to TRBJ2-3, with 11 nucleotides matching TRBD2. J was trimmed by 2 bases and V by 1 base; bases with no gene match: 6. The CDR3 spans 17 residues. From germline, CDR1 is SGHNT and CDR2 YYREEE (reference sequence).

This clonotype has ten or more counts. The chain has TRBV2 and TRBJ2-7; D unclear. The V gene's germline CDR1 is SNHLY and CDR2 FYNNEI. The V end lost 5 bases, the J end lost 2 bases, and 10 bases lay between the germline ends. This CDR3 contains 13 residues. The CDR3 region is CASSPDGTYEQYF. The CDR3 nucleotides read TGTGCCAGCAGTCCGGACGGCACCTACGAGCAGTACTTC.

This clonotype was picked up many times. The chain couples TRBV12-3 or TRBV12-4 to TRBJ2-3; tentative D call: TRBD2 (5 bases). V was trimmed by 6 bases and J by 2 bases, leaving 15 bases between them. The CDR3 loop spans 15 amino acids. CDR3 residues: CASRPRTGYTDTQYF. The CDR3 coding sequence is TGTGCCAGCAGACCGAGGACTGGTTACACAGATACGCAGTATTTT.

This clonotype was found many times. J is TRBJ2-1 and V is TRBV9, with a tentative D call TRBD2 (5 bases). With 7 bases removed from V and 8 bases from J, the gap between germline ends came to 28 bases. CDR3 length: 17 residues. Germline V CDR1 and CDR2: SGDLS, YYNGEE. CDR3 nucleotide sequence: TGTGCCAGCGGCGATGTTGACGGGAAGGGCCTAAGTCATGAGCAGTTCTTC. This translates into CASGDVDGKGLSHEQFF.

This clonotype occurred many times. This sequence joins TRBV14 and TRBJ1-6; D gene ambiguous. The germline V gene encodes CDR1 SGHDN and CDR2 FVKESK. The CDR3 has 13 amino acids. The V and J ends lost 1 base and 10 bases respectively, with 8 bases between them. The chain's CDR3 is CASSQVGWSPLHF. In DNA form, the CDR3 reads TGTGCCAGCAGCCAAGTGGGTTGGTCACCCCTCCACTTT.

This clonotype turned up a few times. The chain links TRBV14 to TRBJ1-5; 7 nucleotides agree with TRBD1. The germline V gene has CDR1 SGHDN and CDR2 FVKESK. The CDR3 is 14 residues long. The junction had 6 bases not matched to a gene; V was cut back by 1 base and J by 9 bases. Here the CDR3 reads CASSQGQGYGPQHF. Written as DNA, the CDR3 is TGTGCCAGCAGCCAAGGACAGGGCTATGGGCCCCAGCATTTT.

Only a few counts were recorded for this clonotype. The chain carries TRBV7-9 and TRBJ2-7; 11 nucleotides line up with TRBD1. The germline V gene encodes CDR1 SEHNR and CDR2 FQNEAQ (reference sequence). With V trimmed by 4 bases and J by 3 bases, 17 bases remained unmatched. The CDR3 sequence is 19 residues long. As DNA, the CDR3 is TGTGCCAGCAGCTCTATCCGGCAGTGGGCAGGGACAGGGGGCTACGAGCAGTACTTC. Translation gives CASSSIRQWAGTGGYEQYF.

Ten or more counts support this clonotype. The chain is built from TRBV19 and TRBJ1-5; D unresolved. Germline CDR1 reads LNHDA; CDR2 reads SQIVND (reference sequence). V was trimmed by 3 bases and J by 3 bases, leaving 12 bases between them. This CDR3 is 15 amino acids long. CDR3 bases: TGTGCCAGTAGTATGACCTTCAGAAACAATCAGCCCCAGCATTTT. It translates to CASSMTFRNNQPQHF.

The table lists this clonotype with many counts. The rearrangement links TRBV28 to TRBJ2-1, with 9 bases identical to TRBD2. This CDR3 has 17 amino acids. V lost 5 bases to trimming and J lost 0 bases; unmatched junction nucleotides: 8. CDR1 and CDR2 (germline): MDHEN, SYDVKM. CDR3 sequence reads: CASSTSGRHSSYNEQFF. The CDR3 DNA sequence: TGTGCCAGCAGTACCAGCGGGAGGCATAGCTCCTACAATGAGCAGTTCTTC.

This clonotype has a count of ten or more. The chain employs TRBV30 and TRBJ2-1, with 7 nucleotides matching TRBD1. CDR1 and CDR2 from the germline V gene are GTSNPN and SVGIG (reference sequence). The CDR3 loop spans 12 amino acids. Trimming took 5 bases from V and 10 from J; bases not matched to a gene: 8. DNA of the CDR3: TGTGCCTGGGGTACAGGGGACAGAGAGCAGTTCTTC. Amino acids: CAWGTGDREQFF. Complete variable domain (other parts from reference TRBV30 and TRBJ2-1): SQTIHQWPATLVQPVGSPLSLECTVEGTSNPNLYWYRQAAGRGLQLLFYSVGIGQISSEVPQNLSASRPQDRQFILSSKKLLLSDSGFYLCAWGTGDREQFFGPGTRLTVL.

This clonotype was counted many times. CDR3 sequence: CASSFLSYNEQFF. CDR3 bases: TGTGCCAGCAGCTTCCTCTCCTACAATGAGCAGTTCTTC. The chain has TRBV7-2 and TRBJ2-1; D gene uncertain. Germline loops: CDR1 SGHTA, CDR2 FQGNSA. Deletions cut 3 bases from V and 0 bases from J, with 3 bases between. The CDR3 covers 13 residues. Looking up the rest from reference TRBV7-2 and TRBJ2-1 gives the full variable domain: GAGVSQSPSNKVTEKGKDVELRCDPISGHTALYWYRQSLGQGLEFLIYFQGNSAPDKSGLPSDRFSAERTGGSVSTLTIQRTQQEDSAVYLCASSFLSYNEQFFGPGTRLTVL.

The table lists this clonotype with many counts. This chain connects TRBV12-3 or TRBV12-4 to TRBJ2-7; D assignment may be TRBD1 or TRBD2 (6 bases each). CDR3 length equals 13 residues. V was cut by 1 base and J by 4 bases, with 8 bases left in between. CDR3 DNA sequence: TGTGCCAGCAGTTTAGAGGGGGGATACGAGCAGTACTTC. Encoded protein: CASSLEGGYEQYF.

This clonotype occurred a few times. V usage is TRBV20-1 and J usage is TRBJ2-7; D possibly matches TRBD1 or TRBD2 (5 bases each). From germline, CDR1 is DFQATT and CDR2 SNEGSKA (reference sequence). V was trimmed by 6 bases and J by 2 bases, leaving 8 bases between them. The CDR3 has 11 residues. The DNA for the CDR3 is TGCAGTGCCCGGGACGCCTACGAGCAGTACTTC. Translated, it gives CSARDAYEQYF.

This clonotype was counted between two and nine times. Written as DNA, the CDR3 is TGTGCCAGCGGCAGACAGGGGGCTTTTACCGGGGAGCTGTTTTTT. Protein product: CASGRQGAFTGELFF. The gene calls are TRBV28 and TRBJ2-2; 10 bases are shared with TRBD1. The CDR3 has 15 residues. Germline trimming cut 8 bases from V and 5 bases from J; bases unmatched to any gene: 8. CDR1 is MDHEN and CDR2 is SYDVKM in the germline V gene.

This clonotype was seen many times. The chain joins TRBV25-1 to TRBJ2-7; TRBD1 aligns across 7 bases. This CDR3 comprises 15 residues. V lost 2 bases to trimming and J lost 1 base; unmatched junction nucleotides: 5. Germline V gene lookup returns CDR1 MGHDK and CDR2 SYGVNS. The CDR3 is CASSEPDRASYEQYF. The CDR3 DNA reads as TGTGCCAGCAGTGAACCTGACAGGGCGTCCTACGAGCAGTACTTC.

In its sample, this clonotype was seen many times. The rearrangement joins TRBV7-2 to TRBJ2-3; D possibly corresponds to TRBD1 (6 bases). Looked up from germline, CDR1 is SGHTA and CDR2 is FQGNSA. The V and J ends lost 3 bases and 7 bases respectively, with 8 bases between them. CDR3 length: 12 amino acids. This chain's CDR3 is CASSFQGYTQYF. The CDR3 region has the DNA TGTGCCAGCAGCTTCCAGGGGTATACGCAGTATTTT.

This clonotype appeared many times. CDR3 in DNA: TGTGCCAGCAGTTACGCACAGGTGAACACTGAAGCTTTCTTT. Its translation: CASSYAQVNTEAFF. The rearrangement uses TRBV6-5 and TRBJ1-1; tentative D call: TRBD1 (5 bases). The CDR3 runs 14 residues. The V end was cut by 2 bases, the J end by 0 bases, with 7 bases between. Germline loops: CDR1 MNHEY, CDR2 SVGAGI.

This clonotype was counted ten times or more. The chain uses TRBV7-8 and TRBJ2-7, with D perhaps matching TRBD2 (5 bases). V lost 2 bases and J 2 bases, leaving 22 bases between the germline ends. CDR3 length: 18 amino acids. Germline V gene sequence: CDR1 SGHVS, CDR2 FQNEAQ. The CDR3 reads CASSLPREGFTTAYEQYF. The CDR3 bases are TGTGCCAGCAGCTTACCACGAGAGGGCTTTACCACAGCCTACGAGCAGTACTTC.

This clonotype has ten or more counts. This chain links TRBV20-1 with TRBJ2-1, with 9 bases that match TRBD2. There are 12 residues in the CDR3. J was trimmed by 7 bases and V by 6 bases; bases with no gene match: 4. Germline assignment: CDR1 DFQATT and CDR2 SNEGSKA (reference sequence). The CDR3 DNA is TGCAGTGCGCGGGAGGGCCCAAATGAGCAGTTCTTC. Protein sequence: CSAREGPNEQFF.

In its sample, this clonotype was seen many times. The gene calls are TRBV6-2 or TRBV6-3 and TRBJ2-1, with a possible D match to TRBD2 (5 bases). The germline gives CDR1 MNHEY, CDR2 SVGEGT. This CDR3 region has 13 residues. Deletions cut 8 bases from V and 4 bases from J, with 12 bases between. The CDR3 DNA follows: TGTGCCAGCGAGGGCCTCGTTTACAATGAGCAGTTCTTC. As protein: CASEGLVYNEQFF.

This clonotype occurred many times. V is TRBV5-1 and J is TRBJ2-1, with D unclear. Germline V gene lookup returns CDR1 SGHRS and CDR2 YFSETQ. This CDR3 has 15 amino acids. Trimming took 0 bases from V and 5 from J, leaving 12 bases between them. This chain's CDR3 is CASSLAPRSDNEQFF. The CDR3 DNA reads TGCGCCAGCAGCTTGGCCCCGAGAAGCGACAATGAGCAGTTCTTC. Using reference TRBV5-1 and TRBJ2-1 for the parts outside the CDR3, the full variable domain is KAGVTQTPRYLIKTRGQQVTLSCSPISGHRSVSWYQQTPGQGLQFLFEYFSETQRNKGNFPGRFSGRQFSNSRSEMNVSTLELGDSALYLCASSLAPRSDNEQFFGPGTRLTVL.